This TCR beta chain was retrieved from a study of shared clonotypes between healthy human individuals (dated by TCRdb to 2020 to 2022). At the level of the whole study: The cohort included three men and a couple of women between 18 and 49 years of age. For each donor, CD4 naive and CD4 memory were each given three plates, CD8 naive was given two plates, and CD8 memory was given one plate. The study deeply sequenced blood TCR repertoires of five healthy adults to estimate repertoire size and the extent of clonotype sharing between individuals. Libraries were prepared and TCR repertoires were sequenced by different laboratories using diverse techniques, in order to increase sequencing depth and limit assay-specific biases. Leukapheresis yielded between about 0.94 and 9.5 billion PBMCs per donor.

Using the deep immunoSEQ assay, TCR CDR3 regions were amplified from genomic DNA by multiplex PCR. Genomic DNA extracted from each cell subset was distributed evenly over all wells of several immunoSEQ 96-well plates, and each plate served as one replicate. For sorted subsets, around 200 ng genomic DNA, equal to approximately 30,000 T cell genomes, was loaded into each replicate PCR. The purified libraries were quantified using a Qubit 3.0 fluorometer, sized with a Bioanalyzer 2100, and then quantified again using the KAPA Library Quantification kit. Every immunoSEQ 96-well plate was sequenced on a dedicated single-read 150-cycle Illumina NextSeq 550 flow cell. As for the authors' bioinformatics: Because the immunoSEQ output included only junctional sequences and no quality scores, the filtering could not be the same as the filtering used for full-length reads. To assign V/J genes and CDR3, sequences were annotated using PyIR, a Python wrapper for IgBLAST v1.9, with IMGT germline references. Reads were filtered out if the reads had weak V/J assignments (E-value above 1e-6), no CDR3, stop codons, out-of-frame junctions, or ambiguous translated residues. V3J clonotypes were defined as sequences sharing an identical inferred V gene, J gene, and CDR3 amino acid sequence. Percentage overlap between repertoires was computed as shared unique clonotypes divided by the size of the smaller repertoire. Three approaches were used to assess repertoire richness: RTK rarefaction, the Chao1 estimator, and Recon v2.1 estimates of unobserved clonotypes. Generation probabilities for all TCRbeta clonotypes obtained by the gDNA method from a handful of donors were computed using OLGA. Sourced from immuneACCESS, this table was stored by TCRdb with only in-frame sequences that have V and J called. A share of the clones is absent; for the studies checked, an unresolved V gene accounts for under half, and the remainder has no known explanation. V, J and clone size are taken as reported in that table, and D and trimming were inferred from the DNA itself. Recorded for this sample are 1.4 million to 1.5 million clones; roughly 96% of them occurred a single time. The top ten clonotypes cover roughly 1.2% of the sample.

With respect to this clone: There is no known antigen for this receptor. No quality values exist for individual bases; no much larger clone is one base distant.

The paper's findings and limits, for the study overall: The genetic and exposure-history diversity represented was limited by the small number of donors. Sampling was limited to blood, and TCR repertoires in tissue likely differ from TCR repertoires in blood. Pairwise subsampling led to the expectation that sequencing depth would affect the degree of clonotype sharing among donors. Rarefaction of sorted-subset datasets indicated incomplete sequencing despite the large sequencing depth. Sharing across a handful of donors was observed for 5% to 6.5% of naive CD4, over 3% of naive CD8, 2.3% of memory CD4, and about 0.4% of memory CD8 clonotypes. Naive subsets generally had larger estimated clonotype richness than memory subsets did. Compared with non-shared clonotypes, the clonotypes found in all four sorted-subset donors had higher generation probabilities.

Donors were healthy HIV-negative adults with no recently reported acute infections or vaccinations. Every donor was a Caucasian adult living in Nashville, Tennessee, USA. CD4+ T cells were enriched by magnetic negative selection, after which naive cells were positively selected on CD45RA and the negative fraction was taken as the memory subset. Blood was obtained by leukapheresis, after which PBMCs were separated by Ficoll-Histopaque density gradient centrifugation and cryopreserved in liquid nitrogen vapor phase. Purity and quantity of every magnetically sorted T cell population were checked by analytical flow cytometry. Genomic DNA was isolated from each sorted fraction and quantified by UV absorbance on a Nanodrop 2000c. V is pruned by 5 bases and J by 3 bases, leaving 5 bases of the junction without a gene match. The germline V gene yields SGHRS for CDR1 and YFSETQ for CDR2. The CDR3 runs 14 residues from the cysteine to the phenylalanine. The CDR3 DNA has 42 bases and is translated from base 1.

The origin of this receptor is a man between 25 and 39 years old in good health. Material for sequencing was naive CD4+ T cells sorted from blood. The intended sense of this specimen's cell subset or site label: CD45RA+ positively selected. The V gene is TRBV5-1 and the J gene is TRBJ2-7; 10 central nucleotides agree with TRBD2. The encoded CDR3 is CASRLRTSGYEQYF. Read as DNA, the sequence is TGCGCCAGCAGGCTCCGGACTAGCGGCTACGAGCAGTACTTC.